The entry below describes one TCR beta chain. Its antigen specificity is not known. The input lacks base qualities; no much larger clone sits a single base away. This specimen belongs to a study of blood T cell repertoires in COVID-19 (dated by TCRdb to about 2020). Regarding the complete study: The collaborator samples originated in the United States, Italy and Spain and spanned the acute and convalescent phases of COVID-19. The material from the prospective study consisted of cDNA or gDNA derived from T cells, B-cell-depleted T cells, or PBMCs. Sample metadata almost always included a de-identified subject ID, COVID-19 status, age in years and sex. The repertoires were made available in a free public database intended to serve as a resource for research on the immune response to SARS-CoV-2. Subjects who had been exposed to COVID-19, were actively infected with it, or had recovered from it provided the deeply sampled blood TCRbeta repertoires that made up the dataset. Samples came from the ongoing ImmuneRACE study (first 160 participants) plus 1,254 subjects from 6 global collaborators. Where available, HLA class I and class II types were obtained from metadata supplied by the sample provider rather than from assay-based typing. The investigation overall reported the following: Clinical and demographic metadata were provided uncurated, with the amount varying by source and participant.

The collaborating institutions used their own protocols to collect whole blood in K2EDTA tubes. For TCRbeta analysis, collaborators shipped samples in one of three forms: frozen whole blood, isolated PBMCs, or DNA extracted from either of those sample types. V is clipped by 3 bases and J by 6 bases, and the sequence between their germline boundaries is 9 bases long. The CDR3 runs 13 residues from the cysteine to the phenylalanine. Of all the DNA, just the CDR3 is kept, 39 bases in frame from base 1. CDR1 and CDR2 were assigned from the germline V gene as KGHDR and SFDVKD. TCRbeta CDR3 regions were amplified from genomic DNA using the immunoSEQ Assay, a bias-controlled multiplex PCR. Per the original workflow: The number of nucleated cells in each sample was estimated from the amplification of reference gene primers within the assay. To quantify the absolute abundance of each unique TCRbeta CDR3 rearrangement, sequence reads were collapsed and filtered. For each sample, productive Simpson clonality was calculated as the square root of Simpson's diversity index across productive rearrangements. Drawn from immuneACCESS, this table holds only the in-frame rearrangements with V and J called that TCRdb kept. Clones are partly lost; checked studies trace under half to an unresolved V gene and leave the rest unexplained. The DNA gave D and trimming, while V, J and clone size come from that table. Present in this sample are some 130,000 clones, around 81% of which were seen just once. The top ten clonotypes cover 8% to 10% of the sample.

The sample taken for sequencing was peripheral blood. The source is a man aged 35 to 55 with active or convalescent COVID-19. Recombination linked TRBV24-1 to TRBJ2-3; no D gene call is confident. The CDR3 sequence is CATSDPPGDTQYF. In nucleotide form, the sequence is TGTGCCACCAGTGATCCTCCTGGCGATACGCAGTATTTT.